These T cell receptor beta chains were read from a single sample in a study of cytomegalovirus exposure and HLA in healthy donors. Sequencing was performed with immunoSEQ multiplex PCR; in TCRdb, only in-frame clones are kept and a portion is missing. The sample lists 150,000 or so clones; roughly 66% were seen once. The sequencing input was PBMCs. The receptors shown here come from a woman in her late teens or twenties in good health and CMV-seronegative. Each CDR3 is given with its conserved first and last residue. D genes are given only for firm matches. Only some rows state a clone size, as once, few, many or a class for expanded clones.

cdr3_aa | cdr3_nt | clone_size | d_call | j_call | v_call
CASSITGGSYEQYF | TGTGCCAGTAGTATAACAGGGGGTAGCTACGAGCAGTACTTC | - | TRBD1 | TRBJ2-7 | TRBV19
CASSPPGSSGATDTQYF | TGTGCCAGCTCACCACCAGGGTCTAGCGGAGCCACAGATACGCAGTATTTT | - | TRBD2 | TRBJ2-3 | TRBV18
CASSAGTGGTDTQYF | TGTGCCAGCAGTGCCGGGACAGGGGGCACAGATACGCAGTATTTT | few | TRBD1 | TRBJ2-3 | TRBV6-5
CATKRGQDPSQPQHF | TGTGCCACCAAGAGGGGACAGGATCCTTCTCAGCCCCAGCATTTT | - | TRBD1 | TRBJ1-5 | TRBV15
CASSVGLDHSYNEQFF | TGTGCCAGCAGCGTAGGACTAGACCACTCCTACAATGAGCAGTTCTTC | - | - | TRBJ2-1 | TRBV9
CASSLGQAGRMDTQYF | TGTGCCAGCAGCTTAGGTCAAGCGGGAAGGATGGATACGCAGTATTTT | - | TRBD2 | TRBJ2-3 | TRBV7-9
CASSETNTGELFF | TGTGCCAGCAGTGAAACAAACACCGGGGAGCTGTTTTTT | - | - | TRBJ2-2 | TRBV6-4
CASSPNDLRAGTEAFF | TGTGCCAGCTCACCAAATGACCTGAGGGCCGGCACTGAAGCTTTCTTT | - | - | TRBJ1-1 | TRBV18
CASSVGDFSYEQYF | TGTGCCAGCAGCGTAGGGGACTTCTCCTACGAGCAGTACTTC | few | - | TRBJ2-7 | TRBV9
CASSLQGSFQPQHF | TGTGCCAGCAGCTTACAAGGGAGTTTTCAGCCCCAGCATTTT | - | - | TRBJ1-5 | TRBV7-9
CASSPRLVGRETQYF | TGTGCCAGCAGCCCCCGGCTAGTGGGTCGAGAGACCCAGTACTTC | - | - | TRBJ2-5 | TRBV7-2
CASSLDRGLDEQFF | TGTGCCAGCAGCCTGGACAGGGGGTTAGATGAGCAGTTCTTC | - | TRBD1 | TRBJ2-1 | TRBV7-2
CAISTGTDTQYF | TGTGCCATCAGCACAGGGACAGATACGCAGTATTTT | few | - | TRBJ2-3 | TRBV10-3
CASSYRGSYEQYF | TGTGCCAGCAGCTACAGGGGTTCCTACGAGCAGTACTTC | - | TRBD1 | TRBJ2-7 | TRBV7-8
CASSTDRVRQPQHF | TGTGCCAGCAGCACGGACAGGGTTCGACAGCCCCAGCATTTT | - | TRBD1 | TRBJ1-5 | TRBV6-5
CASSLLAGGLNNEQFF | TGTGCCAGCAGTCTTCTCGCGGGAGGGTTGAACAATGAGCAGTTCTTC | - | TRBD2 | TRBJ2-1 | TRBV27
CASSNAAGPYNEQFF | TGTGCCAGCTCAAATGCGGCAGGGCCATACAATGAGCAGTTCTTC | - | - | TRBJ2-1 | TRBV18
CASSGRDSGTEAFF | TGTGCCAGCAGTGGCCGGGATTCGGGTACTGAAGCTTTCTTT | few | - | TRBJ1-1 | TRBV6-1
CASSESKREVDNEQFF | TGCGCCAGCAGTGAGTCGAAGCGGGAGGTTGACAATGAGCAGTTCTTC | - | TRBD2 | TRBJ2-1 | TRBV10-1
CASSVVAGANTGELFF | TGTGCCAGCAGCGTAGTGGCGGGAGCTAACACCGGGGAGCTGTTTTTT | - | TRBD2 | TRBJ2-2 | TRBV9
CSVDSGRPDTQYF | TGCAGCGTTGATAGCGGGAGACCCGATACGCAGTATTTT | few | TRBD2 | TRBJ2-3 | TRBV29-1
CASSYGQGNTEAFF | TGTGCCAGCAGCTATGGACAGGGGAACACTGAAGCTTTCTTT | - | TRBD1 | TRBJ1-1 | TRBV7-9
CASSLGDSINGAFF | TGTGCCAGCAGCTTAGGGGACAGCATCAACGGGGCTTTCTTT | - | TRBD1 | TRBJ1-1 | TRBV7-9
CASTRGLQETQYF | TGTGCCAGCACCCGAGGGCTCCAAGAGACCCAGTACTTC | - | - | TRBJ2-5 | TRBV11-2
CASSEVRGTF | TGTGCCAGCAGTGAAGTACGGGGCACCTTC | - | - | TRBJ1-2 | TRBV6-1
CASSRTRATYQETQYF | TGTGCCAGCAGCCGCACGCGGGCCACGTACCAAGAGACCCAGTACTTC | - | - | TRBJ2-5 | TRBV5-6
CASSLRQGTGLAFF | TGTGCCAGCAGCTTAAGACAGGGGACTGGCCTAGCTTTCTTT | - | TRBD1 | TRBJ1-1 | TRBV5-5
CASSSQGGNTEAFF | TGTGCCAGCAGTTCCCAGGGAGGAAACACTGAAGCTTTCTTT | - | - | TRBJ1-1 | TRBV6-6
CASKEEINQPQHF | TGTGCCAGCAAGGAGGAGATCAATCAGCCCCAGCATTTT | - | - | TRBJ1-5 | TRBV6-6
CASSLLLTGSNTGELFF | TGTGCCAGCAGTTTGCTCTTAACAGGGTCGAACACCGGGGAGCTGTTTTTT | - | - | TRBJ2-2 | TRBV28
CASSLSIFSGGGNEKLFF | TGCGCCAGCAGCTTGTCTATTTTCTCCGGGGGGGGGAATGAAAAACTGTTTTTT | - | - | TRBJ1-4 | TRBV5-1
CASTRQVNQPQHF | TGTGCCAGCACTCGCCAGGTCAATCAGCCCCAGCATTTT | - | - | TRBJ1-5 | TRBV2
CASSYTGGYGYTF | TGTGCCAGCAGTTACACCGGAGGCTATGGCTACACCTTC | - | - | TRBJ1-2 | TRBV6-5
CSSSPWDRTNYGYTF | TGTTCCAGTTCCCCTTGGGACAGAACTAACTATGGCTACACCTTC | - | TRBD1 | TRBJ1-2 | TRBV7-9
CASRIFGRDNSPLHF | TGTGCCAGCAGAATCTTTGGGCGGGATAATTCACCCCTCCACTTT | - | - | TRBJ1-6 | TRBV28
CASSSQEGVNEKLFF | TGTGCCAGCAGCTCCCAAGAAGGGGTTAATGAAAAACTGTTTTTT | - | - | TRBJ1-4 | TRBV7-2
CASSPRTGGYGYTF | TGTGCCAGCAGCCCTCGGACTGGAGGCTATGGCTACACCTTC | few | - | TRBJ1-2 | TRBV14
CASSLTGTPYEQYF | TGTGCCAGCAGTCTTACTGGGACTCCCTACGAGCAGTACTTC | - | - | TRBJ2-7 | TRBV28
CASDRGPSGSNQPQHF | TGTGCCAGTGACAGGGGGCCTTCAGGAAGCAATCAGCCCCAGCATTTT | - | TRBD1 | TRBJ1-5 | TRBV2
CATSRAGLEDYEQYF | TGTGCCACCAGCAGAGCAGGGCTGGAAGATTACGAGCAGTACTTC | - | - | TRBJ2-7 | TRBV15
CSSSLDPGQGSYNEQFF | TGTTCCAGCAGCTTAGACCCAGGACAGGGCTCCTACAATGAGCAGTTCTTC | few | TRBD1 | TRBJ2-1 | TRBV7-9
CASSSRRSGTQYF | TGTGCCAGCAGCAGTAGAAGGTCGGGGACCCAGTACTTC | - | - | TRBJ2-5 | TRBV5-6
CASSIGQGIYSNQPQHF | TGTGCCAGTAGTATCGGACAGGGGATTTATAGCAATCAGCCCCAGCATTTT | few | TRBD1 | TRBJ1-5 | TRBV19
CASRVVGQGRSYEQYF | TGCGCCAGCAGAGTGGTCGGACAGGGAAGGTCCTACGAGCAGTACTTC | - | TRBD1 | TRBJ2-7 | TRBV5-1
CASGRQGQETQYF | TGTGCTAGTGGTCGTCAGGGACAAGAGACCCAGTACTTC | few | - | TRBJ2-5 | TRBV12-5
CASSFGQGNTEAFF | TGTGCCAGCAGCTTTGGACAGGGGAACACTGAAGCTTTCTTT | - | TRBD1 | TRBJ1-1 | TRBV7-2
CASSLVGDEQYF | TGTGCCAGCAGCTTAGTGGGCGACGAGCAGTACTTC | - | - | TRBJ2-7 | TRBV7-9
CASSPRRTGGNTIYF | TGTGCCAGCTCACCACGTCGGACAGGGGGAAACACCATATATTTT | few | TRBD1 | TRBJ1-3 | TRBV18
CASSRTGNTEAFF | TGTGCCAGCAGTAGGACAGGGAACACTGAAGCTTTCTTT | few | TRBD1 | TRBJ1-1 | TRBV6-5
CATGPGGYEQYF | TGTGCCACTGGGCCAGGGGGCTACGAGCAGTACTTC | - | TRBD1 | TRBJ2-7 | TRBV28
CASSSLTGASFVQYF | TGTGCCAGCAGCTCCCTTACAGGGGCTTCCTTTGTGCAGTACTTC | - | TRBD1 | TRBJ2-7 | TRBV11-2
CAIRAYYGYTF | TGTGCCATCAGGGCTTACTATGGCTACACCTTC | - | - | TRBJ1-2 | TRBV10-3
CASSAGTGGRWNEQFF | TGTGCCAGCAGCGCCGGAACAGGGGGCCGGTGGAATGAGCAGTTCTTC | - | TRBD1 | TRBJ2-1 | TRBV9
CASRASTDTQYF | TGTGCCAGCAGGGCTAGCACAGATACGCAGTATTTT | - | - | TRBJ2-3 | TRBV27
CASSQYRDYGYTF | TGTGCCAGCAGCCAGTACAGAGACTATGGCTACACCTTC | - | - | TRBJ1-2 | TRBV14
CASSPTGRNSPLHF | TGTGCCAGCAGCCCCACAGGGCGTAATTCACCCCTCCACTTT | - | - | TRBJ1-6 | TRBV7-3
CASSLRTEAGNSPLHF | TGTGCCAGCAGCCTCAGGACAGAGGCAGGTAATTCACCCCTCCACTTT | - | - | TRBJ1-6 | TRBV5-5